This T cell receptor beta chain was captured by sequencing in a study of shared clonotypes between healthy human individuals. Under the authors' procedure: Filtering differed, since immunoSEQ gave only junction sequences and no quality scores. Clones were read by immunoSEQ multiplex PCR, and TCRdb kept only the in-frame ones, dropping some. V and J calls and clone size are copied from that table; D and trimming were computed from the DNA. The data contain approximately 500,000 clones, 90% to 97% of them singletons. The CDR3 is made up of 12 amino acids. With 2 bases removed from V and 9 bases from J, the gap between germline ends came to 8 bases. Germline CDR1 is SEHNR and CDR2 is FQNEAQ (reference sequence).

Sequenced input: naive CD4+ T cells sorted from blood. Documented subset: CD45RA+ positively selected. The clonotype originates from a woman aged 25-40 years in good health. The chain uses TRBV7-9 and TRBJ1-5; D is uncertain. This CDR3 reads CASSLIGGPQHF. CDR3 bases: TGTGCCAGCAGCTTAATCGGAGGGCCCCAGCATTTT.